This T cell receptor (beta chain) appears in the sequencing data of a study of T cell responses to AZD1222 COVID-19 vaccine (dated by TCRdb to about 2021). In the study overall: AZD1222 recipients whose second dose came at about 4 weeks and those whose second dose came at about 12 weeks were combined into one group, since spike-specific TCR depth and breadth did not differ between the two schedules. TCR sequencing was performed for some 250 trial participants, of whom some 200 were given two doses of AZD1222 and 26 were given two doses of MenACWY control vaccine. Enrollment into the trials was organized by age into subgroups of 18-55, 56-69 and 70-plus years, and those subgroups contained approximately 150, 30 and 60 TCR-sequenced participants, respectively. What the research found in general, with its limitations: Participants were mostly white British and included more females than males, and it was suggested by the authors that clonal diversity may have been underestimated. Vaccine-associated CD4 TCRs spanned the whole spike protein, with dominant responses in regions 160-218 and 743-854. Reportedly, almost half of the unique spike-specific TCRs recognized epitopes lying outside the regions that are mutated in the B.1.351 and B.1.1.7 variants. After two AZD1222 doses, spike-specific TCR breadth and depth were significantly higher than at day 0 and than in MenACWY recipients. Because no day 14 peak-response samples were available, the repertoires could be characterized only after the peak T cell response. In the small 56-69-year group, the increase in depth fell short of significance, most likely because of low power. Conclusions about previously exposed vaccinees are limited because only six or seven AZD1222 recipients were SARS-CoV-2 seropositive at baseline.

The junction shows trimming of 1 base on V and 6 bases on J, plus 13 bases between the germline ends. The CDR3 goes from the cysteine to the phenylalanine over 15 residues. The CDR3 DNA has 45 bases and is translated from base 1. CDR1 and CDR2, per the germline V gene, are SNHLY and FYNNEI. This clone was found a few times. What this receptor recognizes is not known. Within one base of it there is no much larger clone, and no base qualities were kept. What the time point label conveys for this sample: baseline before first vaccination. The vaccinee samples were drawn from two UK trials, COV001 and COV002, one of which was a single-blind randomized controlled phase 2/3 trial testing AZD1222 (ChAdOx1 nCoV-19) in healthy adults. For TCRbeta chain sequencing, PBMC samples from trial participants were taken at day 0 and at day 28 after the second dose. The CDR3 regions of human TCRbeta chains were analyzed by immunosequencing. On the study's bioinformatics: TCRs in the repertoires were compared against a reference library of SARS-CoV-2-specific TCRs that had been generated with the MIRA antigen-specificity platform. Breadth was defined as the fraction of unique TCRs that were SARS-CoV-2-associated. Depth was defined as the fraction of total T cells that were SARS-CoV-2-associated. Each spike-specific TCR was assigned to its reactive spike region and to a CD4 or CD8 class using the MIRA data. Log10-transformed breadth and depth values were compared by one-way ANOVA with Sidak's multiple comparisons tests. Held by TCRdb, this immuneACCESS table contains in-frame sequences only and omits some clones. Under half of the omission traces to an unresolved V gene where checked; the cause of the rest is unknown. The DNA gave D and trimming, while V, J and clone size come from that table. Across this sample there are approximately 92,000 clones, with approximately 91% seen only once. About a fifth of the sample lies in the top ten.

The sequence joins TRBV2 to TRBJ1-5; the D segment cannot be called with confidence. This receptor was identified in an adult in good health. Specimen: peripheral blood, collected on day 0 of AZD1222 vaccination. DNA sequence: TGTGCCAGCAGTGAAGTAAGGGCAGGTTTTCAGCCCCAGCATTTT. It specifies CASSEVRAGFQPQHF.